This entry concerns a single TCR beta chain. This sample is drawn from a study of blood T cell repertoires in COVID-19. The germline V gene encodes CDR1 LNHDA and CDR2 SQIVND (reference sequence). The CDR3 runs 13 residues. V was trimmed by 6 bases and J by 1 base, leaving 9 bases between them. Sequenced by immunoSEQ multiplex PCR; TCRdb stores in-frame clones only, minus some. The sample includes 400,000 to 450,000 clones, about nine tenths of them seen just once. The gene calls are TRBV19 and TRBJ1-1; unclear D gene. Sequencing was done on a sample of peripheral blood. The source of this sequence is a woman in her twenties or thirties with active or convalescent COVID-19. Here the CDR3 DNA reads TGTGCCAGTAGGCTCGAGGGGAACACTGAAGCTTTCTTT. Translated: CASRLEGNTEAFF.